This TCR beta chain was captured by sequencing in a study of PD-L1 blockade in urothelial cancer. Background on the study: T cell content in blood samples showed a median of approximately 150,000.

The time point here: pretreatment peripheral blood. Study-wide results and caveats: Pretreatment clonality of the blood TCR repertoire below the median was predictive of superior survival.

Concerning this clone: The target antigen is unknown.

Assay: immunoSEQ multiplex PCR; the TCRdb copy retains only in-frame clones and omits some. The sample lists tens of thousands of clones; about 83% were seen once. The CDR3 extends over 14 amino acids. V was clipped by 6 bases and J by 8 bases, with 19 bases between them. Germline CDR1 is MNHNS and CDR2 is SASEGT. This TCR was sampled from a woman between 70 and 85 years old with urothelial cancer. The chain carries TRBV6-1 and TRBJ1-2, with D possibly TRBD1 on 5 matching bases. This sample comprised PBMCs, obtained around atezolizumab (anti-PD-L1) treatment. Here the CDR3 reads CASRGTRGVRGYTF. CDR3 nucleotides: TGTGCCAGCAGGGGAACACGGGGGGTCCGAGGCTACACCTTC.